These 17 T cell receptor beta chains share one sample of origin, sequenced in a study of cytomegalovirus exposure and HLA in healthy donors (dated by TCRdb to 2016 to 2017). Library creation used the immunoSEQ multiplex PCR assay. A mixture of 60 forward primers for TCR Vbeta segments and 13 reverse primers for TCR Jbeta segments was used in the multiplex PCR. TCRdb retrieved this table from immuneACCESS and kept in-frame rearrangements only. Not all clones are present; in checked studies, unresolved V genes account for under half, and no reason is known for the remainder. Present in this sample are some 200,000 clones, 75% to 90% of which were seen just once. The top ten clones comprise 6.5% of the sample. The material sequenced was PBMCs. The origin of the receptors is a woman between 45 and 60 years old in good health and CMV-seropositive.

This clone showed up just a few times. J is TRBJ2-3 and V is TRBV7-3; TRBD2 might be the D (5 bases). The germline V and J ends were trimmed by 5 bases and 0 bases, with 15 bases remaining between them. Per the germline V gene, CDR1 is SGHTA and CDR2 is FQGTGA. CDR3 length: 16 residues. Written as DNA, the CDR3 is TGTGCCAGCAGCCAGGACTCGACTCTTAGCACAGATACGCAGTATTTT. It encodes CASSQDSTLSTDTQYF.

On this clone: This specimen includes other DNA sequences encoding the same CDR3. The CDR3, as DNA: TGCGCCAGCAGCTCTCAAGAGACCCAGTACTTC. Translation: CASSSQETQYF. This sequence joins TRBV5-1 and TRBJ2-5, with D unclear. Germline CDR1 and CDR2: SGHRS and YFSETQ. The CDR3 runs to 11 residues. V was pared by 3 bases and J by 2 bases, with 2 bases between.

The J gene is TRBJ2-3, the V gene TRBV2; 12 bases fit TRBD2. This CDR3 has 15 amino acids. The ends lost 2 bases at V and 5 bases at J; junction bases unmatched: 2. CDR1 is SNHLY, CDR2 FYNNEI, per germline. In DNA, the CDR3 is TGTGCCAGCAGTGAACTAGCGGGAGGGGGAGATACGCAGTATTTT. Its protein is CASSELAGGGDTQYF.

The chain has TRBV5-1 and TRBJ2-7, with 9 bases aligning to TRBD1. Per germline, CDR1 SGHRS and CDR2 YFSETQ. The J segment lost 4 bases and the V segment lost 0 bases, leaving 11 bases of the junction unmatched. The CDR3 has 17 amino acids. DNA of the CDR3: TGCGCCAGCAGCTTGGCCGTTGATTACAGGGGGCGGTACGAGCAGTACTTC. Amino acids: CASSLAVDYRGRYEQYF. The full variable domain, its missing parts supplied by reference TRBV5-1 and TRBJ2-7, is KAGVTQTPRYLIKTRGQQVTLSCSPISGHRSVSWYQQTPGQGLQFLFEYFSETQRNKGNFPGRFSGRQFSNSRSEMNVSTLELGDSALYLCASSLAVDYRGRYEQYFGPGTRLTVT.

This chain links TRBV6-5 with TRBJ1-6, with 8 positions matching TRBD1. Germline CDR1 reads MNHEY; CDR2 reads SVGAGI. This CDR3 is built from 15 residues. The junction had 11 bases not matched to a gene; V was cut back by 7 bases and J by 9 bases. The CDR3 DNA sequence: TGTGCCAGCACCACTGGCAGGGGGCTGGGTTCACCCCTCCACTTT. It codes for CASTTGRGLGSPLHF.

The chain has TRBV25-1 and TRBJ2-1, with a tentative D call TRBD2 (5 bases). Per the germline V gene, CDR1 is MGHDK and CDR2 is SYGVNS. The V end was cut by 3 bases, the J end by 0 bases, with 12 bases between. The CDR3 spans 16 residues. The CDR3, as DNA: TGTGCCAGCAGTGACGAGGGCACGAGCTCCTACAATGAGCAGTTCTTC. This encodes CASSDEGTSSYNEQFF.

V is TRBV11-3 and J is TRBJ2-5; the match to TRBD2 covers 7 bases. The J segment lost 1 base and the V segment lost 5 bases, leaving 4 bases of the junction unmatched. Per the germline V gene, CDR1 is SGHNT and CDR2 is YENEEA. The length of the CDR3 is 14 residues. The CDR3 DNA reads as TGTGCCAGCAGCACCGGGACTACCCAAGAGACCCAGTACTTC. Amino acid sequence: CASSTGTTQETQYF.

CDR3 coding DNA: TGTGCCAGCAGCTTAGGAGGGGGCGCCGGAGAGGAAAAACTGTTTTTT. This gives the protein CASSLGGGAGEEKLFF. The V and J genes are TRBV7-8 and TRBJ1-4; the match to TRBD1 covers 7 bases. The CDR3 extends over 16 amino acids. Trimming at V came to 1 base and at J to 8 bases, leaving 10 bases not matched to a gene. The germline V gene has CDR1 SGHVS and CDR2 FQNEAQ. The whole variable domain, filled in from reference TRBV7-8 and TRBJ1-4, reads GAGVSQSPRYKVAKRGQDVALRCDPISGHVSLFWYQQALGQGPEFLTYFQNEAQLDKSGLPSDRFFAERPEGSVSTLKIQRTQQEDSAVYLCASSLGGGAGEEKLFFGSGTQLSVL.

The J gene is TRBJ2-2, the V gene TRBV4-2; tentative D call: TRBD2 (6 bases). V gave up 0 bases and J gave up 4 bases, with 15 bases separating them. Germline CDR1 is LGHNA and CDR2 is YNFKEQ. This CDR3 contains 17 residues. In nucleotides, the CDR3 is TGTGCCAGCAGCCAAGAGATCGGGAGTTCAGTCACCGGGGAGCTGTTTTTT. Encoded protein: CASSQEIGSSVTGELFF.

The rearrangement joins TRBV6-6 to TRBJ2-6; D not resolved. This CDR3 is 13 amino acids long. Germline loops: CDR1 MNHNY, CDR2 SVGAGI (reference sequence). Trimming took 10 bases from V and 0 from J, leaving 7 bases between them. The CDR3: CAIEYSGANVLTF. CDR3 DNA: TGTGCCATAGAGTACTCTGGGGCCAACGTCCTGACTTTC.

The chain joins TRBV5-6 to TRBJ2-5, with a weak D call TRBD2 (6 bases). Trimming removed 0 bases at V and 4 bases at J, with 13 bases between. CDR1 SGHDT and CDR2 YYEEEE come from the germline V gene. This CDR3 is 15 amino acids long. The CDR3 protein is CASSLVELARETQYF. In DNA form, the CDR3 reads TGTGCCAGCAGCTTGGTCGAACTAGCACGAGAGACCCAGTACTTC.

The chain links TRBV29-1 to TRBJ2-1; 11 nucleotides match TRBD2. Germline CDR1 reads SQVTM; CDR2 reads ANQGSEA. The J segment lost 6 bases and the V segment lost 0 bases, leaving 4 bases of the junction unmatched. The CDR3 extends over 15 amino acids. DNA of the CDR3: TGCAGCGTTGAAGATAGCGGGGGGGCCGTCAATGAGCAGTTCTTC. It encodes CSVEDSGGAVNEQFF.

CDR3 DNA sequence: TGTGCCAGCAGCTCGGGACAGGCCCGGGGGACTGAAGCTTTCTTT. Protein: CASSSGQARGTEAFF. V is TRBV7-2 and J is TRBJ1-1, with 8 bases fitting TRBD1. The V gene's germline CDR1 is SGHTA and CDR2 FQGNSA. V was clipped by 4 bases and J by 5 bases; unmatched bases: 9. This CDR3 spans 15 amino acids.

This clone was detected a few times. The genes are TRBV19 and TRBJ2-3; TRBD2 is a possible D gene (7 bases). This CDR3 has 14 amino acids. The V and J ends lost 4 bases and 4 bases respectively, with 12 bases between them. Germline CDR1 and CDR2: LNHDA and SQIVND (reference sequence). The CDR3 nucleotides are TGTGCCAGTAGTAAGGGGGAGGGCCCAGATACGCAGTATTTT. This encodes CASSKGEGPDTQYF.

The rearrangement joins TRBV6-5 to TRBJ2-7, with D possibly TRBD1 on 5 matching bases. The CDR3 length is 14 residues. V gave up 2 bases and J gave up 4 bases, with 12 bases separating them. CDR1 is MNHEY and CDR2 is SVGAGI in the germline V gene. The CDR3 spells CASSYQGLGYEQYF. The CDR3 nucleotides are TGTGCCAGCAGTTACCAGGGATTGGGATACGAGCAGTACTTC.

CDR3 amino acids: CASSRQLAGATQYF. The CDR3 DNA is TGTGCCAGCAGCCGGCAACTAGCGGGGGCTACCCAGTACTTC. This chain links TRBV7-2 with TRBJ2-5, with 11 bases aligning to TRBD2. The CDR3 contains 14 residues. Per the germline V gene, CDR1 is SGHTA and CDR2 is FQGNSA. Losses at the gene ends were 5 bases for V and 8 bases for J; bases not matched to a gene: 7.

The chain employs TRBV6-5 and TRBJ1-6; no clear D gene. This CDR3 comprises 13 residues. Germline V gene sequence: CDR1 MNHEY, CDR2 SVGAGI. V lost 0 bases to trimming and J lost 8 bases, with 5 bases between them. The CDR3 spells CASSYSEDSPLHF. The CDR3 nucleotides are TGTGCCAGCAGTTACTCCGAGGATTCACCCCTCCACTTT.